Presented here are 30 T cell receptor beta chains from one specimen sequenced in a study of T-cell reconstitution after alpha-beta-depleted transplantation in children. Preparing the TCRbeta library involved the use of unique molecular identifiers. TCRdb re-derived calls from the PCR reads in MiXCR, one entry per CDR3 protein. The sample includes 98,000 or so distinct CDR3 sequences, almost 6.5% seen only once; the top ten take roughly 23%. Sequences were derived from PBMCs, mostly from graft donor cells, sampled 360 days after TCRalphabeta/CD19-depleted stem cell transplant. The receptors derive from a male patient between 2 and 10 years old who had a stem cell transplant for acute lymphoblastic leukemia, so the T cells may come from the graft donor.

About this clonotype itself: A much more abundant neighbour one base away suggests this may be a read error. The rearrangement links TRBV7-2 to TRBJ2-1; TRBD2 matches at 9 bases. From germline, CDR1 is SGHTA and CDR2 FQGNSA. CDR3 length: 16 amino acids. J lost 8 bases, V lost 6 bases, and 14 bases had no gene match. CDR3 amino acids: CASSLAGSGRYYEQFF. The CDR3 bases are TGTGCCAGCAGTCTAGCGGGCAGCGGGAGGTACTATGAGCAGTTCTTC.

There are many counts of this clonotype. The V gene is TRBV5-1, the J gene TRBJ2-7; 8 positions agree with TRBD1. V lost 2 bases, J lost 5 bases, and 3 bases stayed unmatched. The germline V gene encodes CDR1 SGHRS and CDR2 YFSETQ. The CDR3 is made up of 13 amino acids. The CDR3 spells CASSFGQGDEQYF. As DNA, the CDR3 is TGCGCCAGCAGCTTCGGACAGGGTGACGAGCAGTACTTC.

This chain uses TRBV30 with TRBJ2-5; no clear D. Germline CDR1 reads GTSNPN; CDR2 reads SVGIG (reference sequence). Trimming removed 3 bases from V and 0 bases from J, with 8 bases in between. This CDR3 region has 13 residues. As DNA, the CDR3 is TGTGCCTGGAGAATCATGTACCAAGAGACCCAGTACTTC. Residues: CAWRIMYQETQYF. The full variable domain, completed using reference TRBV30 and TRBJ2-5, is SQTIHQWPATLVQPVGSPLSLECTVEGTSNPNLYWYRQAAGRGLQLLFYSVGIGQISSEVPQNLSASRPQDRQFILSSKKLLLSDSGFYLCAWRIMYQETQYFGPGTRLLVL.

This clonotype was seen only a few times. The chain carries TRBV4-3 and TRBJ2-2, with unresolved D. There are 17 residues in the CDR3. Germline V gene data show CDR1 as LGHNA and CDR2 as YSLEER. Trimming removed 0 bases at V and 2 bases at J, with 13 bases between. CDR3 sequence (DNA): TGCGCCAGCAGCCAAGAGACCACCTGGGGAAACACCGGGGAGCTGTTTTTT. As protein: CASSQETTWGNTGELFF.

This clonotype has at least ten counts. This chain links TRBV6-5 with TRBJ1-2; D is possibly TRBD1 (5 bases). Germline CDR1 and CDR2: MNHEY and SVGAGI. The CDR3 is 18 residues long. V shed 0 bases and J shed 4 bases, with 21 bases lying between them. The CDR3 region is CASSYSIGSGRALYGYTF. CDR3 nucleotides: TGTGCCAGCAGTTACTCGATTGGGTCAGGGAGGGCCCTCTATGGCTACACCTTC.

The V call is TRBV9, the J call TRBJ2-1; TRBD2 matches at 7 bases. Trimming removed 3 bases from V and 3 bases from J; junction bases left unmatched: 6. Germline lookup yields CDR1 SGDLS and CDR2 YYNGEE. The CDR3 runs to 15 residues. This CDR3 reads CASSDSGAFYNEQFF. The CDR3 DNA reads as TGTGCCAGCAGCGACAGCGGGGCTTTCTACAATGAGCAGTTCTTC.

CDR3 sequence (DNA): TGCGCCAGCAGCTTGGTGTCTAGCGGTACCTACGAGCAGTACTTC. It yields the protein CASSLVSSGTYEQYF. V gene TRBV5-1 combines with J gene TRBJ2-7, with 7 bases that match TRBD2. The CDR3 extends over 15 amino acids. V was pared by 0 bases and J by 2 bases, with 5 bases of the junction left unmatched. Per germline, CDR1 SGHRS and CDR2 YFSETQ.

This clonotype was counted a few times. V usage is TRBV29-1 and J usage is TRBJ2-3; D ambiguous. Trimming removed 5 bases at V and 3 bases at J, with 3 bases between. The CDR3 is 10 residues long. Germline CDR1 and CDR2: SQVTM and ANQGSEA. CDR3 sequence: CSVRTDTQYF. The CDR3, as DNA: TGCAGCGTTCGGACAGATACGCAGTATTTT.

This clonotype was counted at least ten times. This chain joins TRBV12-3 or TRBV12-4 and TRBJ2-2; TRBD2 is a possible D gene (6 bases). V was shortened by 4 bases and J by 6 bases, with 12 bases between the two germline ends. This CDR3 comprises 14 residues. CDR3 coding DNA: TGTGCCAGCAGTTCTGGGGGGAGAGCCGGGGAGCTGTTTTTT. Its protein is CASSSGGRAGELFF.

This clonotype was recorded at least ten times. The chain carries TRBV29-1 and TRBJ1-1, with D hard to call. The CDR3 spans 14 residues. Deletions cut 4 bases from V and 1 base from J, with 13 bases between. Germline CDR1 reads SQVTM; CDR2 reads ANQGSEA. This chain's CDR3 is CSVGRVGKNTEAFF. CDR3 sequence (DNA): TGCAGCGTTGGGCGGGTCGGTAAGAACACTGAAGCTTTCTTT.

This clonotype has at least ten counts. The chain carries TRBV10-2 and TRBJ2-1, with D possibly TRBD2 on 6 matching bases. The CDR3 contains 15 residues. Germline values: CDR1 WSHSY, CDR2 SAAADI. V lost 4 bases, J lost 0 bases, and 10 bases lay in between. The CDR3 DNA sequence: TGCGCCAGCAGTGTGGGGGGTTTCTCCTACAATGAGCAGTTCTTC. This codes for CASSVGGFSYNEQFF.

This clonotype was seen many times. The V call is TRBV20-1, the J call TRBJ2-1, with 12 positions matching TRBD2. Germline CDR1 DFQATT, CDR2 SNEGSKA (reference sequence). This CDR3 comprises 16 residues. Trimming at V came to 3 bases and at J to 5 bases, leaving 8 bases not matched to a gene. This CDR3 is CSASGLAGGHDNEQFF. The CDR3 coding sequence is TGCAGTGCTAGTGGGCTAGCGGGAGGGCATGACAATGAGCAGTTCTTC.

The CDR3 loop is CASSYDRSSGNTIYF. The DNA of the CDR3 is TGTGCCAGCAGTTACGACAGGAGCTCTGGAAACACCATATATTTT. V and J are TRBV6-5 and TRBJ1-3; tentatively, D is TRBD1 (6 bases). Looked up from germline, CDR1 is MNHEY and CDR2 is SVGAGI. V gave up 2 bases and J gave up 0 bases, with 8 bases separating them. The CDR3 sequence is 15 residues long.

This clonotype has at least ten counts. The chain joins TRBV12-3 or TRBV12-4 to TRBJ2-3; 7 positions match TRBD2. This CDR3 is built from 16 residues. The trim removed 6 bases at V and 0 bases at J, leaving 9 bases unmatched. This CDR3 is CASSVSGSPSTDTQYF. The CDR3 nucleotides read TGTGCCAGCAGCGTTAGCGGGTCTCCTAGCACAGATACGCAGTATTTT.

This clonotype was detected many times. The chain uses TRBV6-5 and TRBJ1-1, with 8 bases fitting TRBD1. Germline values: CDR1 MNHEY, CDR2 SVGAGI. This CDR3 has 15 amino acids. Trimming at V came to 1 base and at J to 3 bases, leaving 4 bases not matched to a gene. This CDR3 is CASSYYRTGYTEAFF. The DNA of the CDR3 is TGTGCCAGCAGTTACTATAGGACAGGGTACACTGAAGCTTTCTTT.

The chain employs TRBV6-6 and TRBJ1-1; TRBD1 agrees at 7 bases. With 7 bases clipped from V and 7 bases from J, the junction kept 9 bases outside the gene matches. Germline assignment: CDR1 MNHNY and CDR2 SVGAGI (reference sequence). The CDR3 has 13 residues. The CDR3 nucleotides are TGTGCCAGCACCGCGGACAGGTTGGATGAAGCTTTCTTT. This gives the protein CASTADRLDEAFF.

This clonotype was observed many times. This chain uses TRBV11-2 with TRBJ2-1, with 8 nucleotides matching TRBD2. The CDR3 extends over 15 amino acids. Germline CDR1 SGHAT, CDR2 FQNNGV. Germline trimming cut 0 bases from V and 8 bases from J; bases unmatched to any gene: 6. DNA for the CDR3: TGTGCCAGCAGCTTAGAAGCGGGAGTAAATTATGAGCAGTTCTTC. This codes for CASSLEAGVNYEQFF. Using reference TRBV11-2 and TRBJ2-1 for the parts outside the CDR3, the full variable domain is EAGVAQSPRYKIIEKRQSVAFWCNPISGHATLYWYQQILGQGPKLLIQFQNNGVVDDSQLPKDRFSAERLKGVDSTLKIQPAKLEDSAVYLCASSLEAGVNYEQFFGPGTRLTVL.

The chain is built from TRBV5-1 and TRBJ2-5; maybe TRBD1 (5 bases). V was trimmed by 6 bases and J by 5 bases, leaving 14 bases between them. The CDR3 contains 13 residues. Germline V gene lookup returns CDR1 SGHRS and CDR2 YFSETQ. For the CDR3, the DNA is TGCGCCAGCATGGTAGGGGCCGAGGAGACCCAGTACTTC. It specifies CASMVGAEETQYF.

This clonotype was detected ten times or more. V and J are TRBV7-2 and TRBJ1-4, with D hard to call. Germline CDR1 SGHTA, CDR2 FQGNSA. Trimming left V 8 bases short and J 8 bases short, with 15 bases between. CDR3 length: 13 residues. The DNA for the CDR3 is TGTGCCAGCGGCGCCGGGAGAGGCGAAAAACTGTTTTTT. This codes for CASGAGRGEKLFF.

This clonotype was recorded at least ten times. The gene calls are TRBV12-3 or TRBV12-4 and TRBJ2-3, with 7 bases matching TRBD1. This CDR3 has 15 residues. The junction had 7 bases not matched to a gene; V was cut back by 5 bases and J by 2 bases. The CDR3 region is CASSRYRGSTDTQYF. The DNA for the CDR3 is TGTGCCAGCAGTCGCTACAGGGGTTCCACAGATACGCAGTATTTT.

This clonotype was recorded a few times. The chain couples TRBV28 to TRBJ2-7; 10 bases are a match to TRBD1. This CDR3 spans 15 amino acids. CDR1 and CDR2 (germline): MDHEN, SYDVKM. Unmatched junction bases numbered 9, after V lost 5 bases and J lost 5 bases. The CDR3 DNA sequence: TGTGCCAGCAGTCCTTTCCGGGACAGGGGCAACGAGCAGTACTTC. The encoded protein is CASSPFRDRGNEQYF.

This clonotype was counted many times. This chain joins TRBV18 and TRBJ2-3; perhaps TRBD2 as D (6 bases). V was trimmed by 2 bases and J by 1 base, leaving 16 bases between them. This CDR3 contains 17 residues. CDR1 and CDR2 from the germline V gene are KGHSH and LQKENI. The CDR3 nucleotides read TGTGCCAGCTCACCAACCTCAGGCCCGGGGGGCACAGATACGCAGTATTTT. It is translated as CASSPTSGPGGTDTQYF.

This clonotype was detected only a few times. Here the CDR3 reads CASSLNLQPGSKNIQYF. For the CDR3, the DNA is TGTGCCAGCAGTTTAAACCTGCAACCCGGGTCCAAAAACATTCAGTACTTC. This chain uses TRBV12-3 or TRBV12-4 with TRBJ2-4, with unresolved D. Between the trimmed V and J ends, which lost 2 bases and 2 bases, there was a span of 16 bases. This CDR3 has 17 residues.

This clonotype was counted ten times or more. The rearrangement links TRBV5-5 to TRBJ2-1, with no clear D. Trimming pared 4 bases from V and 3 bases from J, leaving 20 bases between. CDR3 length: 17 residues. The germline V gene has CDR1 SGHKS and CDR2 YYEKEE (reference sequence). The CDR3 spells CASSPSSRWRSYNEQFF. Written as DNA, the CDR3 is TGTGCCAGCAGCCCTTCCTCCCGGTGGCGGAGCTACAATGAGCAGTTCTTC.

The chain carries TRBV10-3 and TRBJ1-2; TRBD1 matches 7 bases. This CDR3 has 17 amino acids. CDR1 is ENHRY, CDR2 SYGVKD, per germline. Trimming cost V 6 bases and J 5 bases; bases outside gene matches: 18. CDR3 residues: CAIRTFHRDSIQYGYTF. CDR3 in DNA: TGTGCCATCAGAACATTCCACCGGGACAGTATCCAGTATGGCTACACCTTC.

This clonotype was recorded many times. The J gene is TRBJ2-2, the V gene TRBV27; D is possibly TRBD2 (5 bases). Trimming stripped 4 bases from V and 0 bases from J, with 6 bases between. The CDR3 spans 14 residues. From germline, CDR1 is MNHEY and CDR2 SMNVEV (reference sequence). CDR3 amino acids: CASSWGANTGELFF. In nucleotides, the CDR3 is TGTGCCAGCAGTTGGGGAGCGAACACCGGGGAGCTGTTTTTT.

The table lists this clonotype with a few counts. The chain uses TRBV25-1 and TRBJ2-5, with 8 bases aligning to TRBD2. The V gene's germline CDR1 is MGHDK and CDR2 SYGVNS. The junction had 5 bases not matched to a gene; V was cut back by 1 base and J by 1 base. The CDR3 runs 16 residues. The CDR3 region has the DNA TGTGCCAGCAGTGAATGGCGCGGGAGGTCCCAAGAGACCCAGTACTTC. This encodes CASSEWRGRSQETQYF.

This clonotype was counted ten times or more. The rearrangement uses TRBV2 and TRBJ1-2; D unclear. Trimming removed 6 bases at V and 10 bases at J, with 12 bases between. Germline-derived CDR1 and CDR2 are SNHLY and FYNNEI. The CDR3 has 11 residues. This CDR3 reads CASRSGLDYTF. As DNA, the CDR3 is TGTGCCAGCAGGTCCGGGCTTGACTACACCTTC.

The rearrangement uses TRBV4-3 and TRBJ1-6; D is undetermined. V dropped 1 base and J dropped 0 bases, with 4 bases sitting between them. Germline values: CDR1 LGHNA, CDR2 YSLEER. CDR3 length: 15 residues. In DNA form, the CDR3 reads TGCGCCAGCAGCCAAGGAAGCTCCTATAATTCACCCCTCCACTTT. This codes for CASSQGSSYNSPLHF.

The rearrangement uses TRBV12-3 or TRBV12-4 and TRBJ2-7; TRBD2 agrees at 9 bases. The ends lost 0 bases at V and 3 bases at J; junction bases unmatched: 6. The CDR3 length is 16 residues. The CDR3 reads CASSLAGLAGIYEQYF. DNA of the CDR3: TGTGCCAGCAGTTTAGCGGGGCTAGCGGGGATCTACGAGCAGTACTTC.